This T cell receptor beta chain was observed in a study of T cell changes during pregnancy in multiple sclerosis. Sequencing used immunoSEQ multiplex PCR; TCRdb keeps in-frame clones, though not all of them. The data hold 30,000 to 45,000 clones, with roughly 92% observed a single time. Here the sequenced sample was CD4+ T cells from peripheral blood mononuclear cells, taken in the third trimester of pregnancy. The receptor was derived from a female donor in good health, enrolled as a control in a pregnancy study.

Here the CDR3 reads CASSSTGTVNTGELFF. The DNA of the CDR3 is TGTGCCAGCAGCTCTACCGGGACTGTGAACACCGGGGAGCTGTTTTTT. The chain uses TRBV7-2 and TRBJ2-2; D is perhaps TRBD2 (6 bases). This CDR3 is built from 16 residues. Germline V gene lookup returns CDR1 SGHTA and CDR2 FQGNSA. The germline V and J ends were trimmed by 4 bases and 1 base, with 13 bases remaining between them.